Below, 9 T cell receptor beta chains from the same sample are listed, as sequenced in a study of Ad26.COV2.S vaccination and SARS-CoV-2 variants. Regarding treatment: 15 to 20 received Ad26.COV2.S at low or high dose, single or two shots; roughly five received placebo; per-sample allocation not given. Sampling was done on day 63 after the first vaccine or placebo injection. The data were produced by immunoSEQ multiplex PCR, yet TCRdb's version contains in-frame clones alone and is incomplete. Of 200,000 to 300,000 clones listed, around 87% are singletons. Sequenced here: peripheral blood, sampled in a trial of Ad26.COV2.S vaccine versus placebo. These receptors all come from a person aged 18-60 years who received the Ad26.COV2.S COVID-19 vaccine or a placebo.

The chain combines TRBV19 with TRBJ2-7, with a possible D match to TRBD2 (7 bases). Trimming shortened V by 6 bases and J by 0 bases, and 12 bases separated the two germline ends. In germline, CDR1 is LNHDA, CDR2 SQIVND (reference sequence). The CDR3 extends over 14 amino acids. In DNA form, the CDR3 reads TGTGCCAGTAGAAGGGGGGGCTCCTCCTACGAGCAGTACTTC. This codes for CASRRGGSSYEQYF.

This chain connects TRBV28 to TRBJ2-7, with 7 bases that match TRBD2. This CDR3 has 17 residues. The trim removed 6 bases at V and 2 bases at J, leaving 16 bases unmatched. Germline V gene data show CDR1 as MDHEN and CDR2 as SYDVKM. The CDR3 protein is CASSEILWPGGTYEQYF. CDR3 DNA sequence: TGTGCCAGCAGCGAGATCCTATGGCCCGGGGGGACCTACGAGCAGTACTTC. Together with reference TRBV28 and TRBJ2-7, the CDR3 gives the full variable domain: DVKVTQSSRYLVKRTGEKVFLECVQDMDHENMFWYRQDPGLGLRLIYFSYDVKMKEKGDIPEGYSVSREKKERFSLILESASTNQTSMYLCASSEILWPGGTYEQYFGPGTRLTVT.

The sample holds one count of this clone. This chain links TRBV4-1 with TRBJ1-1; 7 nucleotides line up with TRBD1. Germline loops: CDR1 MGHRA, CDR2 YSYEKL. V lost 0 bases, J lost 7 bases, and 8 bases stayed unmatched. The CDR3 is 15 amino acids. CDR3 bases: TGCGCCAGCAGCCAAGATGAGGGCAGGGGGGATGAAGCTTTCTTT. The encoded protein is CASSQDEGRGDEAFF.

V and J are TRBV24-1 and TRBJ1-2, with D uncertain. The CDR3 length is 14 residues. The germline V gene has CDR1 KGHDR and CDR2 SFDVKD. Trimming took off 4 bases at V and 3 bases at J, with 11 bases between the two ends. The CDR3 region is CATSEPFLDYGYTF. CDR3 nucleotides: TGTGCCACCAGTGAGCCCTTTCTAGACTATGGCTACACCTTC.

The chain combines TRBV6-2 or TRBV6-3 with TRBJ2-1; D is ambiguous. Trimming took off 2 bases at V and 8 bases at J, with 13 bases between the two ends. This CDR3 contains 14 residues. Germline CDR1 and CDR2: MNHEY and SVGEGT. This CDR3 reads CASSYASWDYEQFF. The CDR3 DNA follows: TGTGCCAGCAGTTACGCCTCTTGGGATTATGAGCAGTTCTTC.

The chain has TRBV6-5 and TRBJ2-1; TRBD1 matches at 9 bases. The CDR3 is 15 amino acids. After removal of 6 bases from V and 0 bases from J, the junction contained 3 bases not matched to a gene. CDR1 MNHEY and CDR2 SVGAGI come from the germline V gene. The CDR3 loop reads CASRGQGSSYNEQFF. CDR3 nucleotide sequence: TGTGCCAGCAGGGGACAGGGTAGCTCCTACAATGAGCAGTTCTTC.

This chain uses TRBV6-5 with TRBJ2-1; D is undetermined. The CDR3 totals 14 residues. Germline V gene lookup returns CDR1 MNHEY and CDR2 SVGAGI. V dropped 4 bases and J dropped 14 bases, with 21 bases sitting between them. The CDR3 nucleotides read TGTGCCAGCAGTTTAACCTCTGGCGCCGGCGTAGAGTTCTTC. Protein: CASSLTSGAGVEFF.

The V call is TRBV4-2, the J call TRBJ2-5, with D hard to call. The CDR3 consists of 15 residues. CDR1 LGHNA and CDR2 YNFKEQ come from the germline V gene. With 0 bases removed from V and 9 bases from J, the gap between germline ends came to 17 bases. CDR3: CASSQDLAAATPQYF. The CDR3 coding sequence is TGTGCCAGCAGCCAAGATCTGGCGGCCGCAACACCCCAGTACTTC.

This clone has a single count. In DNA, the CDR3 is TGCGCCAGCAGCTTGCCCCAAGCAGGCGGGACTGAAGCTTTCTTT. This sequence encodes CASSLPQAGGTEAFF. The chain couples TRBV5-1 to TRBJ1-1; no clear D gene. In germline, CDR1 is SGHRS, CDR2 YFSETQ. Trimming cost V 1 base and J 5 bases, with 15 bases left between them. CDR3 length: 15 residues.